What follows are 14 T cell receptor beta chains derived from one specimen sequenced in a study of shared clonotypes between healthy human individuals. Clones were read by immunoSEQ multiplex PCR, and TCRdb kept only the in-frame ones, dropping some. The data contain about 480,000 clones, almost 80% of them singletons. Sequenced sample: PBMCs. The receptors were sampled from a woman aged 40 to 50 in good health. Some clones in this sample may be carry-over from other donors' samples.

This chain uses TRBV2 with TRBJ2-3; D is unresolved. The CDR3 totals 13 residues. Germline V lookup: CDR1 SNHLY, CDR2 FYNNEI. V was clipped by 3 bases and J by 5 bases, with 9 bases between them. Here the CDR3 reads CASSDPIRDTQYF. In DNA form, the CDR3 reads TGTGCCAGCAGTGACCCGATAAGAGATACGCAGTATTTT.

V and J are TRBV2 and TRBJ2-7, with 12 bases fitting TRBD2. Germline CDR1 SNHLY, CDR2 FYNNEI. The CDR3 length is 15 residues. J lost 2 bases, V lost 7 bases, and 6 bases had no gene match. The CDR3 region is CASMVGLAGTYEQYF. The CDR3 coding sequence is TGTGCCAGCATGGTCGGACTAGCGGGAACCTACGAGCAGTACTTC.

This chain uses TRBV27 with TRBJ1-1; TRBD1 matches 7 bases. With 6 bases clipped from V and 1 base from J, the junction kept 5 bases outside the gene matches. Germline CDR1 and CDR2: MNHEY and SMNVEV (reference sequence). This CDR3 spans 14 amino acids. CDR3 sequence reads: CASRARGWNTEAFF. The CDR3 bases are TGTGCCAGCAGGGCCAGGGGGTGGAACACTGAAGCTTTCTTT.

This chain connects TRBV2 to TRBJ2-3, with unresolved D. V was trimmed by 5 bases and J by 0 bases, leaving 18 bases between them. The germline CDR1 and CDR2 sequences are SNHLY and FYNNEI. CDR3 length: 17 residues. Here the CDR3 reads CASSPNLGMGSTDTQYF. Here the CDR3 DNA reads TGTGCCAGCAGTCCCAACCTAGGGATGGGAAGCACAGATACGCAGTATTTT.

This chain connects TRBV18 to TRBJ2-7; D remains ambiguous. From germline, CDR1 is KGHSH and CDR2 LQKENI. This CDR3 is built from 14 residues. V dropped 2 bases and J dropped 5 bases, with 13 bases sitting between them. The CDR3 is CASSPNQRVDEQYF. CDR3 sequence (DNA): TGTGCCAGCTCACCAAATCAACGCGTCGACGAGCAGTACTTC. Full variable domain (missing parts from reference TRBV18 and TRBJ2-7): NAGVMQNPRHLVRRRGQEARLRCSPMKGHSHVYWYRQLPEEGLKFMVYLQKENIIDESGMPKERFSAEFPKEGPSILRIQQVVRGDSAAYFCASSPNQRVDEQYFGPGTRLTVT.

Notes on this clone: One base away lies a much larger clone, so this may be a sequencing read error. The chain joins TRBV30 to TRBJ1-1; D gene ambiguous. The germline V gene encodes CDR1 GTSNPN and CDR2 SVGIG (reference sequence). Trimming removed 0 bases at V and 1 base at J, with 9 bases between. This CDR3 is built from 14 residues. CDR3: CAWSVTETNTEAFF. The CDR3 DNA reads TGTGCCTGGAGTGTAACGGAGACGAACACTGAAGCTTTCTTT.

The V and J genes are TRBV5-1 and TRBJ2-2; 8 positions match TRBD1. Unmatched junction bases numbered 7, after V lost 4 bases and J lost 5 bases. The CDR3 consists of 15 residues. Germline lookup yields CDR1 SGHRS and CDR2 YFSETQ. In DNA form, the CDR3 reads TGCGCCAGCAGCCCCCGACAGGGGACTACCGGGGAGCTGTTTTTT. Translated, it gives CASSPRQGTTGELFF. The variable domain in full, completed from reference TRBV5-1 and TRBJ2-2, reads KAGVTQTPRYLIKTRGQQVTLSCSPISGHRSVSWYQQTPGQGLQFLFEYFSETQRNKGNFPGRFSGRQFSNSRSEMNVSTLELGDSALYLCASSPRQGTTGELFFGEGSRLTVL.

The CDR3 coding sequence is TGTGCCAGCAGCCCTACTAGCCCCGCTAGCGGGAGGGCTTACGAGCAGTACTTC. Its translation is CASSPTSPASGRAYEQYF. The V and J genes are TRBV14 and TRBJ2-7; 12 bases are a match to TRBD2. The CDR3 sequence is 18 residues long. Per germline, CDR1 SGHDN and CDR2 FVKESK. After removal of 4 bases from V and 4 bases from J, the junction contained 14 bases not matched to a gene.

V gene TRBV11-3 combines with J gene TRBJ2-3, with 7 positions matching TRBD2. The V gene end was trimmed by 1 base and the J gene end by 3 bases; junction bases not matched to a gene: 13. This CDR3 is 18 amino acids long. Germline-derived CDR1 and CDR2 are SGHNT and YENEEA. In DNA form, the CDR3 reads TGTGCCAGCAGCTTAGGGGCTAGCGGTATTAGAGAAACAGATACGCAGTATTTT. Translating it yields CASSLGASGIRETDTQYF.

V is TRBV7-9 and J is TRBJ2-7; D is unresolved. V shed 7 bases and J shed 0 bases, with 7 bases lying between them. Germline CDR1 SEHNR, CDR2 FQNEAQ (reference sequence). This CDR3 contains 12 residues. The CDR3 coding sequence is TGTGCCAGCATGAGCGACTCCTACGAGCAGTACTTC. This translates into CASMSDSYEQYF.

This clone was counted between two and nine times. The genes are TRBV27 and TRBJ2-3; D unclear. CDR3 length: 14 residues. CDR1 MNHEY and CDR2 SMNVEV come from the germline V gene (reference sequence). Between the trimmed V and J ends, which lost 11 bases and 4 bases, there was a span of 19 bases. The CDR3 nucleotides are TGTGCCGCTGCGACCCCCAGCCTCTCAGATACGCAGTATTTT. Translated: CAAATPSLSDTQYF.

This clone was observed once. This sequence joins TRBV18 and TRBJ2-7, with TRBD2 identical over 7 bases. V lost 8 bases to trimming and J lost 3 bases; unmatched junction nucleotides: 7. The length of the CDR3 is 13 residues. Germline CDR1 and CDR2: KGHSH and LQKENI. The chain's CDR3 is CASLPGGGYEQYF. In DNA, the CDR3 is TGTGCCAGCCTCCCGGGAGGTGGCTACGAGCAGTACTTC.

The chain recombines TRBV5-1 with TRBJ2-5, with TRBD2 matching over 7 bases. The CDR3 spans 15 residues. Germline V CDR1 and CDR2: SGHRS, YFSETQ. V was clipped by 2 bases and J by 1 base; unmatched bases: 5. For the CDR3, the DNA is TGCGCCAGCAGCTTATTTCTAGCGGCCCAAGAGACCCAGTACTTC. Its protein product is CASSLFLAAQETQYF.

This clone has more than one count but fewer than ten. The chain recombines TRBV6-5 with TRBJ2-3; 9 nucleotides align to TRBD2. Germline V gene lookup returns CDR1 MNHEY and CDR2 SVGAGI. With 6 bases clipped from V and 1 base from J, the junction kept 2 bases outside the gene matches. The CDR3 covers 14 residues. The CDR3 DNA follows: TGTGCCAGCAGGTCTAGCGGGGGCACAGATACGCAGTATTTT. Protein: CASRSSGGTDTQYF.